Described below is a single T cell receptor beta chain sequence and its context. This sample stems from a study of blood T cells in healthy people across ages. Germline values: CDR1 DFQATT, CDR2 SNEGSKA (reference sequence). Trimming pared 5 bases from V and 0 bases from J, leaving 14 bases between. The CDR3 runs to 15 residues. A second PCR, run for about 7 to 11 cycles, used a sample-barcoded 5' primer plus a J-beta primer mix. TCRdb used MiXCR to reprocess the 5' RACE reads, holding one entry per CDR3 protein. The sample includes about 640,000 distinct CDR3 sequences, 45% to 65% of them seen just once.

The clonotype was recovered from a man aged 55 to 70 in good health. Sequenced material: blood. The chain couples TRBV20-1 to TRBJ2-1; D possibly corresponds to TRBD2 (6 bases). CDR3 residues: CSASKPGDSYNEQFF. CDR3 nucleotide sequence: TGCAGTGCTTCAAAACCGGGAGACTCCTACAATGAGCAGTTCTTC.